The present entry profiles one TCR beta chain with its context. No antigen is known for it. Primers included in the PCR were 60 Vbeta and 13 Jbeta primers. Profiled with immunoSEQ multiplex PCR; TCRdb holds only in-frame clones, not every one. The sample lists about 73,000 clones, roughly four fifths occurring once. This record belongs to a study of cytomegalovirus exposure and HLA in healthy donors. Findings and limits, study-wide: In a later analysis, V- and J-gene trimming of beta chains associated with a DCLRE1C missense variant, replicated independently.

The CDR3 contains 11 residues. Trimming left V 5 bases short and J 11 bases short, with 12 bases between. Germline V gene sequence: CDR1 MNHEY, CDR2 SVGAGI. The sample taken for sequencing was PBMCs. The sequence was collected from a man between 65 and 79 years old in good health and CMV-seronegative. The V call is TRBV6-5, the J call TRBJ1-1, with D maybe TRBD1 (5 bases). As DNA, the CDR3 is TGTGCCAGCAGTGAATTCGGGGGGGCTTTCTTT. Translating gives CASSEFGGAFF.